The next 26 T cell receptor beta chains were all read from a single sample in a study of OX40 agonist ivuxolimab in advanced cancers. Here immunoSEQ multiplex PCR was the method, and the copy in TCRdb shows in-frame clones only, minus some. The repertoire holds around 74,000 clones, with under 95% as singletons. Sequencing was performed on CD4+ or CD8+ T cells sorted from blood, taken in a trial of the OX40 agonist ivuxolimab. These receptors originate from an adult with an advanced solid tumor such as melanoma, head and neck, liver or kidney cancer.

The chain combines TRBV19 with TRBJ2-5, with D possibly being TRBD2 (6 bases). The V end lost 5 bases, the J end lost 2 bases, and 15 bases lay between the germline ends. This CDR3 is built from 15 residues. Germline CDR1 is LNHDA and CDR2 is SQIVND (reference sequence). The CDR3 DNA reads TGTGCCAGTAGTTTTGTGGGGGGTTCACAAGAGACCCAGTACTTC. This gives the protein CASSFVGGSQETQYF.

The rearrangement links TRBV1 to TRBJ2-5; no check of the table's D call, TRBD2, against the DNA was made. TRBV1 is tagged as a pseudogene. The CDR3 runs to 15 residues. In DNA, the CDR3 is TGCACCAGCAGAAACTGGCGGGGGAGCCAAGAGACCCAGTACTTC. Protein sequence: CTSRNWRGSQETQYF.

The rearrangement links TRBV6-1 to TRBJ2-1; the D gene is possibly TRBD1 (6 bases). The CDR3 is made up of 14 amino acids. Germline lookup yields CDR1 MNHNS and CDR2 SASEGT. The V gene lost 6 bases and the J gene lost 4 bases, with 13 bases spanning the gap. The chain's CDR3 is CASRAEQGYNEQFF. In DNA, the CDR3 is TGTGCCAGCAGGGCGGAACAGGGATACAATGAGCAGTTCTTC.

This sequence joins TRBV9 and TRBJ1-5; tentatively, D is TRBD1 (5 bases). CDR1 SGDLS and CDR2 YYNGEE come from the germline V gene. The CDR3 runs to 13 residues. The V and J ends lost 0 bases and 4 bases respectively, with 5 bases between them. The CDR3 coding sequence is TGTGCCAGCAGCGTAGGACAGAATCAGCCCCAGCATTTT. This codes for CASSVGQNQPQHF. Complete variable domain (other parts from reference TRBV9 and TRBJ1-5): DSGVTQTPKHLITATGQRVTLRCSPRSGDLSVYWYQQSLDQGLQFLIQYYNGEERAKGNILERFSAQQFPDLHSELNLSSLELGDSALYFCASSVGQNQPQHFGDGTRLSIL.

This clone was detected only a few times. The chain uses TRBV6-5 and TRBJ2-4; D is tentatively TRBD1 or TRBD2 (5 bases each). CDR1 and CDR2 from the germline V gene are MNHEY and SVGAGI. V dropped 0 bases and J dropped 5 bases, with 11 bases sitting between them. The CDR3 has 15 amino acids. The DNA of the CDR3 is TGTGCCAGCAGTTACTCTTGGGGGATCGAAAACATTCAGTACTTC. Its protein is CASSYSWGIENIQYF.

The DNA of the CDR3 is TGTGCCAGCAGCCAAGTACACGAGAACACTGAAGCTTTCTTT. This gives the protein CASSQVHENTEAFF. The chain uses TRBV4-2 and TRBJ1-1; D unresolved. V was shortened by 1 base and J by 1 base, with 7 bases between the two germline ends. The CDR3 runs 14 residues. Per germline, CDR1 LGHNA and CDR2 YNFKEQ.

This clone was detected only once. The V call is TRBV19, the J call TRBJ2-1, with 7 positions matching TRBD1. Germline CDR1 is LNHDA and CDR2 is SQIVND (reference sequence). This CDR3 region has 16 residues. The V and J ends lost 0 bases and 2 bases, in that order; junction bases with no gene match: 4. The CDR3 loop is CASSIDQGTAYNEQFF. The DNA for the CDR3 is TGTGCCAGTAGTATAGATCAAGGGACAGCCTACAATGAGCAGTTCTTC.

The chain is built from TRBV11-2 and TRBJ2-1; D possibly uses TRBD1 or TRBD2 (5 bases each). The V and J ends lost 5 bases and 9 bases respectively, with 8 bases between them. This CDR3 region has 11 residues. Germline loops: CDR1 SGHAT, CDR2 FQNNGV. CDR3 protein: CASSGGSEQFF. The CDR3 region has the DNA TGTGCCAGCAGCGGGGGAAGTGAGCAGTTCTTC.

The gene calls are TRBV5-1 and TRBJ2-1; TRBD2 aligns across 13 bases. The CDR3 runs to 20 residues. The junction had 15 bases not matched to a gene; V was cut back by 3 bases and J by 3 bases. Germline V CDR1 and CDR2: SGHRS, YFSETQ. DNA of the CDR3: TGCGCCAGCAGCTGGTCGGGACTAGCGGGGAACAGGAGGGACTACAATGAGCAGTTCTTC. Amino acids: CASSWSGLAGNRRDYNEQFF. Full variable domain (rest looked up from reference TRBV5-1 and TRBJ2-1): KAGVTQTPRYLIKTRGQQVTLSCSPISGHRSVSWYQQTPGQGLQFLFEYFSETQRNKGNFPGRFSGRQFSNSRSEMNVSTLELGDSALYLCASSWSGLAGNRRDYNEQFFGPGTRLTVL.

The rearrangement links TRBV7-9 to TRBJ2-5; D tentatively fits TRBD1 or TRBD2 (5 bases each). Germline V lookup: CDR1 SEHNR, CDR2 FQNEAQ (reference sequence). The V and J ends lost 3 bases and 5 bases respectively, with 13 bases between them. CDR3 length: 14 residues. The CDR3 DNA reads as TGTGCCAGCAGCTTTAGGAGGTGGGGCGAGACCCAGTACTTC. It specifies CASSFRRWGETQYF.

J is TRBJ2-1 and V is TRBV4-1, with TRBD1 matching 9 bases. Per the germline V gene, CDR1 is MGHRA and CDR2 is YSYEKL. The CDR3 sequence is 16 residues long. V lost 3 bases, J lost 5 bases, and 8 bases stayed unmatched. The CDR3 reads CASSQAGGQGHNEQFF. CDR3 nucleotides: TGCGCCAGCAGCCAGGCTGGGGGACAGGGTCACAATGAGCAGTTCTTC.

The chain carries TRBV9 and TRBJ2-3, with D perhaps TRBD2 (5 bases). V was cut by 6 bases and J by 2 bases, with 10 bases left in between. Per the germline V gene, CDR1 is SGDLS and CDR2 is YYNGEE. The CDR3 sequence is 13 residues long. CDR3 residues: CASNGEITDTQYF. DNA for the CDR3: TGTGCCAGCAATGGGGAGATCACAGATACGCAGTATTTT.

The chain couples TRBV7-8 to TRBJ2-7; D is unclear. Trimming took 2 bases from V and 0 from J, leaving 8 bases between them. Germline lookup yields CDR1 SGHVS and CDR2 FQNEAQ. The CDR3 runs 14 residues. The CDR3 DNA follows: TGTGCCAGCAGCTTACCAGAAGCCTCCTACGAGCAGTACTTC. Translating it yields CASSLPEASYEQYF.

This clone appeared once. The chain combines TRBV30 with TRBJ2-1; 8 bases align to TRBD2. From germline, CDR1 is GTSNPN and CDR2 SVGIG (reference sequence). V shed 3 bases and J 0 bases; nucleotides not matched to a gene: 4. The CDR3 spans 15 residues. In nucleotides, the CDR3 is TGTGCCTGGAGACCCCGGGGGGGCTCCTACAATGAGCAGTTCTTC. Amino acids: CAWRPRGGSYNEQFF.

The genes are TRBV7-6 and TRBJ1-1; the D gene is possibly TRBD1 (5 bases). Germline loops: CDR1 SGHVS, CDR2 FNYEAQ. V was shortened by 3 bases and J by 3 bases, with 8 bases between the two germline ends. The CDR3 sequence is 13 residues long. The CDR3 loop is CASSFLGDTEAFF. In nucleotides, the CDR3 is TGTGCCAGCAGCTTTTTAGGGGACACTGAAGCTTTCTTT.

The chain couples TRBV27 to TRBJ2-7; D possibly corresponds to TRBD1 (6 bases). Trimming took 4 bases from V and 1 from J, leaving 11 bases between them. The CDR3 is made up of 14 amino acids. Germline V gene sequence: CDR1 MNHEY, CDR2 SMNVEV (reference sequence). The CDR3 DNA reads as TGTGCCAGCAGTTACAGGGTTGGATCCTACGAGCAGTACTTC. Its translation: CASSYRVGSYEQYF.

The chain is built from TRBV7-8 and TRBJ1-2; 7 bases match TRBD1. The CDR3 totals 13 residues. V lost 6 bases to trimming and J lost 5 bases; unmatched junction nucleotides: 6. Per the germline V gene, CDR1 is SGHVS and CDR2 is FQNEAQ. The DNA for the CDR3 is TGTGCCAGCAGAACCGGGACAGAGTATGGCTACACCTTC. This gives the protein CASRTGTEYGYTF. The full variable domain, with the rest looked up from reference TRBV7-8 and TRBJ1-2, is GAGVSQSPRYKVAKRGQDVALRCDPISGHVSLFWYQQALGQGPEFLTYFQNEAQLDKSGLPSDRFFAERPEGSVSTLKIQRTQQEDSAVYLCASRTGTEYGYTFGSGTRLTVV.

This chain links TRBV4-1 with TRBJ2-7, with D maybe TRBD1 (6 bases). This CDR3 contains 16 residues. V shed 3 bases and J shed 3 bases, with 18 bases lying between them. The germline V gene has CDR1 MGHRA and CDR2 YSYEKL. CDR3 coding DNA: TGCGCCAGCAGCCAGGAACAGGGCCTAAATTTCTACGAGCAGTACTTC. Its protein is CASSQEQGLNFYEQYF.

This clone was seen a single time. The rearrangement uses TRBV5-1 and TRBJ2-5, with 10 bases that match TRBD1. CDR1 SGHRS and CDR2 YFSETQ come from the germline V gene. The CDR3 covers 18 residues. J was trimmed by 4 bases and V by 4 bases; bases with no gene match: 16. The CDR3 region is CASSPPHRGQGMGETQYF. DNA of the CDR3: TGCGCCAGCAGCCCGCCCCATAGGGGACAGGGGATGGGAGAGACCCAGTACTTC.

V is TRBV2 and J is TRBJ1-3; D is ambiguous. V gave up 2 bases and J gave up 0 bases, with 26 bases separating them. Looked up from germline, CDR1 is SNHLY and CDR2 is FYNNEI. The CDR3 runs to 21 residues. The CDR3 sequence: CASSEMGGWTLGLSSGNTIYF. The DNA of the CDR3 is TGTGCCAGCAGTGAAATGGGTGGGTGGACGCTGGGTCTGAGCTCTGGAAACACCATATATTTT.

The chain carries TRBV5-5 and TRBJ2-1; D ambiguous. V was shortened by 0 bases and J by 4 bases, with 5 bases between the two germline ends. This CDR3 contains 13 residues. The germline V gene has CDR1 SGHKS and CDR2 YYEKEE (reference sequence). The CDR3 nucleotides read TGTGCCAGCAGCTTGGCCAAGTACAATGAGCAGTTCTTC. It translates to CASSLAKYNEQFF. The entire variable domain, with the rest obtained from reference TRBV5-5 and TRBJ2-1, is as follows: DAGVTQSPTHLIKTRGQQVTLRCSPISGHKSVSWYQQVLGQGPQFIFQYYEKEERGRGNFPDRFSARQFPNYSSELNVNALLLGDSALYLCASSLAKYNEQFFGPGTRLTVL.

The genes are TRBV5-1 and TRBJ2-7; TRBD2 aligns across 7 bases. The junction had 10 bases not matched to a gene; V was cut back by 3 bases and J by 4 bases. CDR3 size: 15 residues. Per germline, CDR1 SGHRS and CDR2 YFSETQ. The CDR3 is CASSSNPGLPYEQYF. CDR3 sequence (DNA): TGCGCCAGCAGCTCCAATCCGGGACTACCTTACGAGCAGTACTTC.

As concerns this clone: One base separates it from a far larger clone, so it is likely a read error. The DNA for the CDR3 is TGTGCCAGCAGCCAAGAAAGCGGGGGCACAGATACGCAGTATTTT. This translates into CASSQESGGTDTQYF. The chain is built from TRBV4-2 and TRBJ2-3; 7 positions match TRBD2. With V trimmed by 0 bases and J by 1 base, 1 base remained unmatched. This CDR3 is 15 amino acids long. Germline-derived CDR1 and CDR2 are LGHNA and YNFKEQ.

The chain uses TRBV13 and TRBJ2-7; 7 bases line up with TRBD1. Trimming removed 5 bases from V and 3 bases from J; junction bases left unmatched: 1. This CDR3 region has 12 residues. Germline V lookup: CDR1 PRHDT, CDR2 FYEKMQ (reference sequence). CDR3 in amino acids: CASSDRVYEQYF. Written as DNA, the CDR3 is TGTGCCAGCAGCGACAGGGTCTACGAGCAGTACTTC.

The chain recombines TRBV7-9 with TRBJ1-1; 7 positions agree with TRBD1. CDR1 and CDR2 (germline): SEHNR, FQNEAQ (reference sequence). The V gene end was trimmed by 4 bases and the J gene end by 0 bases; junction bases not matched to a gene: 8. The CDR3 loop spans 16 amino acids. In DNA, the CDR3 is TGTGCCAGCAGCTCCGAGGGGGCCGGGTTGAACACTGAAGCTTTCTTT. Translated: CASSSEGAGLNTEAFF.

V and J are TRBV11-2 and TRBJ2-3, with D hard to call. Trimming took 2 bases from V and 4 from J, leaving 10 bases between them. The V gene's germline CDR1 is SGHAT and CDR2 FQNNGV. The CDR3 has 14 residues. The CDR3 loop is CASSLSVRADTQYF. CDR3 coding DNA: TGTGCCAGCAGCTTAAGCGTGCGCGCAGATACGCAGTATTTT.